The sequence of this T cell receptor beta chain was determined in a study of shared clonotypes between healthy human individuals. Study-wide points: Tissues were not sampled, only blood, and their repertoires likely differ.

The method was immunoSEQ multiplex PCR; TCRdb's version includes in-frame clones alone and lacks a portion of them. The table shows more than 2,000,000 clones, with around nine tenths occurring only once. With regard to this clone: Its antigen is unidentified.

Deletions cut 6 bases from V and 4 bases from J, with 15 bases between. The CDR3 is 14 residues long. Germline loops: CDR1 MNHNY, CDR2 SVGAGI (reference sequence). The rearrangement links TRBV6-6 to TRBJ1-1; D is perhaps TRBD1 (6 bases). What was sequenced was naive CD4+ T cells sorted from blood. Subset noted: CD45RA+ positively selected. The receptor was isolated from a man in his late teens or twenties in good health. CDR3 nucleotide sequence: TGTGCCAGCAGCCTCACAGGGCTCGGCACTGAAGCTTTCTTT. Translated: CASSLTGLGTEAFF.